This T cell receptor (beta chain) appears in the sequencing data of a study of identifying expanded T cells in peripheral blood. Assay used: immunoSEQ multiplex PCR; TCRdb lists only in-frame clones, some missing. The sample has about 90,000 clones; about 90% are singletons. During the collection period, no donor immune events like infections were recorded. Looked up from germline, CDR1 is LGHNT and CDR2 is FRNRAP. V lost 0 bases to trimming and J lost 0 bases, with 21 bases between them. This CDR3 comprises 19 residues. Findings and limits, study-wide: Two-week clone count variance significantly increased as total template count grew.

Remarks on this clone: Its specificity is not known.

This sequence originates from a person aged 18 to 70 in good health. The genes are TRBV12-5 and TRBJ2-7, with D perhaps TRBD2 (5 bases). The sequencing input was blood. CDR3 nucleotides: TGTGCTAGTGGTTTGGTATCGAGAGAGCGGTCAGCCAGCTCCTACGAGCAGTACTTC. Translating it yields CASGLVSRERSASSYEQYF. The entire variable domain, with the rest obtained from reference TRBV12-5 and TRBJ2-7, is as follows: DARVTQTPRHKVTEMGQEVTMRCQPILGHNTVFWYRQTMMQGLELLAYFRNRAPLDDSGMPKDRFSAEMPDATLATLKIQPSEPRDSAVYFCASGLVSRERSASSYEQYFGPGTRLTVT.